This entry concerns a single T cell receptor beta chain. The primer mix had 60 Vbeta and 13 Jbeta primers. Using immunoSEQ multiplex PCR, the repertoire was profiled, and TCRdb retains in-frame clones only, with some absent. The sample contains more than 150,000 clones, 82% of which appear only once. The germline V gene encodes CDR1 SGHNT and CDR2 YYREEE (reference sequence). V shed 4 bases, J shed 3 bases, and the junction held 12 bases outside the gene matches. The CDR3 spans 16 residues. This specimen comes from a study of cytomegalovirus exposure and HLA in healthy donors. Study as a whole: Earlier, 100 million to 120 million unique TCR beta sequences were recovered from roughly 180 million T cells by an analysis. Within the Caucasian-associated ancestry cluster were 81% of the 398 genotyped donors. Unique TCRs from HLA-typed donors, around 93 million of them, were held in an early data release.

The chain combines TRBV5-4 with TRBJ1-1; 7 bases agree with TRBD1. The receptor comes from a woman aged 45-60 years in good health and CMV-seropositive. Sequences were obtained from PBMCs. The CDR3 bases are TGTGCCAGCAGCCCGCGACAGGGACTCTTTTACACTGAAGCTTTCTTT. This gives the protein CASSPRQGLFYTEAFF.